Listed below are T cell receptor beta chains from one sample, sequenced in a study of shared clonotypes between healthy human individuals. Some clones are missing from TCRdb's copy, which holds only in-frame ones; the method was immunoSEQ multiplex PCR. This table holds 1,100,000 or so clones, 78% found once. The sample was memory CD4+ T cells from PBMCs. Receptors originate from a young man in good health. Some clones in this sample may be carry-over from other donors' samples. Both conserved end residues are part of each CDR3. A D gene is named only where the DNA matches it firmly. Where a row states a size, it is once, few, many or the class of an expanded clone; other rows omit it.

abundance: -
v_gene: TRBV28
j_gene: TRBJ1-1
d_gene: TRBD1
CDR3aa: CASSLIQGVTEAFF
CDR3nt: TGTGCCAGCAGTTTAATACAGGGGGTCACTGAAGCTTTCTTT

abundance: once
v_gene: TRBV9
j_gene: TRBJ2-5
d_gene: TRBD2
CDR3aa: CASSSGGSGSLQETQYF
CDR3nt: TGTGCCAGCAGTTCAGGGGGTAGCGGGAGCCTCCAAGAGACCCAGTACTTC

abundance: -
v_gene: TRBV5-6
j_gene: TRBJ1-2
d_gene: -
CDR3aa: CASSLGGAGANYGYTF
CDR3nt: TGTGCCAGCAGCTTGGGTGGGGCAGGAGCTAACTATGGCTACACCTTC

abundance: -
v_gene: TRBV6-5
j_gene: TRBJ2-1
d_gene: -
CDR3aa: CASTRGLAEFNEQFF
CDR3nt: TGTGCCAGCACACGGGGGCTAGCGGAATTCAATGAGCAGTTCTTC

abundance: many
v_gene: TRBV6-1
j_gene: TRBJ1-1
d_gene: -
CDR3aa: CASSESWRNQAFF
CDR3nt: TGTGCCAGCAGTGAATCTTGGCGGAATCAGGCTTTCTTT

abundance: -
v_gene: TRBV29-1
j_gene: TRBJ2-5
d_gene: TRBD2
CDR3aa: CSVPPSGRSQETQYF
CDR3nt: TGCAGCGTCCCTCCCAGCGGGAGGAGCCAAGAGACCCAGTACTTC

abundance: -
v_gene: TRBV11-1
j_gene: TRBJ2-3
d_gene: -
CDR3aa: CASSLVGADTQYF
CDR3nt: TGTGCCAGCAGCTTAGTAGGCGCAGATACGCAGTATTTT

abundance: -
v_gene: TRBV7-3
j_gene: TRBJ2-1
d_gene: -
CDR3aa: CASSLNVPPNEQFF
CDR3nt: TGTGCCAGCAGCTTAAATGTCCCCCCCAATGAGCAGTTCTTC

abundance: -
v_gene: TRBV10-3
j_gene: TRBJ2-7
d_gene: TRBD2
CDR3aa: CAISDQAGVDEQYF
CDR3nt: TGTGCCATCAGTGATCAGGCGGGAGTCGACGAGCAGTACTTC

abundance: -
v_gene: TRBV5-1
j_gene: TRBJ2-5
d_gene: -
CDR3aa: CASSLRPGTEETQYF
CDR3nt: TGCGCCAGCAGCTTGCGCCCAGGCACCGAAGAGACCCAGTACTTC

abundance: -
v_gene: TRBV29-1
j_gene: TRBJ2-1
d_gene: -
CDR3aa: CSVAWGRDEQFF
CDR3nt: TGCAGCGTCGCTTGGGGCCGGGATGAGCAGTTCTTC

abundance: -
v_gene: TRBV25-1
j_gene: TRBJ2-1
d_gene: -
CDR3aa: CASSEPSYPYNEQFF
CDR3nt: TGTGCCAGCAGTGAACCCTCGTACCCCTACAATGAGCAGTTCTTC

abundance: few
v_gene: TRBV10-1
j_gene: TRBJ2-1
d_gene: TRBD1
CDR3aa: CASSESGTGNEQFF
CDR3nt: TGCGCCAGCAGTGAGTCCGGGACAGGCAATGAGCAGTTCTTC

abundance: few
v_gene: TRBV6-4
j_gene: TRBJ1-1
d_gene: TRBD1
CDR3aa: CASSPDRHTEAFF
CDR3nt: TGTGCCAGCAGTCCGGACAGGCACACTGAAGCTTTCTTT

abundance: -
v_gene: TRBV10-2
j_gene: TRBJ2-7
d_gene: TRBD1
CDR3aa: CASSPDRGYEQYF
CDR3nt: TGCGCCAGCAGTCCCGACAGGGGGTACGAGCAGTACTTC